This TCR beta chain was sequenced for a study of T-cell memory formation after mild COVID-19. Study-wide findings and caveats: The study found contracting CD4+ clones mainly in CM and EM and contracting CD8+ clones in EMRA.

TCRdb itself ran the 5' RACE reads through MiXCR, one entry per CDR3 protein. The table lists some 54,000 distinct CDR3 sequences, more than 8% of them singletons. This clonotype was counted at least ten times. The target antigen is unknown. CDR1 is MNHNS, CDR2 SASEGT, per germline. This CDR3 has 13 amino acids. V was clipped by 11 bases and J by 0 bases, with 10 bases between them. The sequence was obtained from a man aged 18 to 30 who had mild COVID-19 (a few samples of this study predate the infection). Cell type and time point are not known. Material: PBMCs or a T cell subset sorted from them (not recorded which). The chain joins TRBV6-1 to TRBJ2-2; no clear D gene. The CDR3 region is CAAKVPNTGELFF. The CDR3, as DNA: TGTGCCGCGAAAGTCCCGAACACCGGGGAGCTGTTTTTT.